This entry lists 11 T cell receptor beta chains sequenced from one sample in a study of T cell repertoires in cytomegalovirus infection. TCRdb ran MiXCR on the reads and lists one entry per CDR3 protein. There are some 110,000 distinct CDR3 sequences in the sample; around 32% occur only once, and 58% lies in the top ten. Their target antigens are unknown. Here the sequenced sample was CD8+ T cells from cultured PBMCs, taken from culture after CMV antigen stimulation. These receptors came from a human donor in good health (CMV status not recorded). Some clones in this sample may be carry-over from other donors' samples.

This chain joins TRBV7-9 and TRBJ2-7; the match to TRBD1 covers 7 bases. The germline CDR1 and CDR2 sequences are SEHNR and FQNEAQ (reference sequence). The V gene end was trimmed by 6 bases and the J gene end by 6 bases; junction bases not matched to a gene: 14. This CDR3 has 15 residues. The CDR3 DNA is TGTGCCAGCAGTTATACAGGGGATGGCTTCGGCGAGCAGTACTTC. As protein: CASSYTGDGFGEQYF.

The CDR3 is CASSWAGGSNQPQHF. DNA of the CDR3: TGTGCCAGTTCCTGGGCAGGAGGGAGCAATCAGCCCCAGCATTTT. The V gene is TRBV19, the J gene TRBJ1-5, with D hard to call. V was cut by 8 bases and J by 1 base, with 15 bases left in between. The germline CDR1 and CDR2 sequences are LNHDA and SQIVND (reference sequence). The CDR3 covers 15 residues.

The chain links TRBV7-2 to TRBJ1-5; D is unresolved. The CDR3 sequence is 15 residues long. V lost 2 bases to trimming and J lost 5 bases, with 13 bases between them. Germline assignment: CDR1 SGHTA and CDR2 FQGNSA. The CDR3 nucleotides read TGTGCCAGCAGCTTAAGTACAGAGATACATCAGCCCCAGCATTTT. Translated: CASSLSTEIHQPQHF.

This clonotype was observed many times. The chain couples TRBV20-1 to TRBJ2-7; 7 bases align to TRBD1. The V gene's germline CDR1 is DFQATT and CDR2 SNEGSKA (reference sequence). The CDR3 length is 13 residues. The V and J ends lost 6 bases and 2 bases, in that order; junction bases with no gene match: 7. In DNA, the CDR3 is TGCAGTGCCCACAACAGGGGAACCTACGAGCAGTACTTC. Amino acids: CSAHNRGTYEQYF.

The rearrangement uses TRBV10-3 and TRBJ1-1, with a weak D call TRBD1 (5 bases). This CDR3 has 11 amino acids. Germline CDR1 reads ENHRY; CDR2 reads SYGVKD. Trimming stripped 10 bases from V and 8 bases from J, with 14 bases between. The CDR3 loop reads CATQVGGEAFF. CDR3 DNA sequence: TGTGCCACCCAAGTCGGGGGGGAAGCTTTCTTT.

The rearrangement joins TRBV14 to TRBJ2-5; a weak D match, TRBD2 (5 bases). V lost 4 bases, J lost 2 bases, and 8 bases lay in between. The CDR3 runs to 13 residues. CDR1 is SGHDN and CDR2 is FVKESK in the germline V gene. The CDR3 loop is CASSRLTQETQYF. The DNA for the CDR3 is TGTGCCAGCAGCCGACTAACACAAGAGACCCAGTACTTC.

Only a few counts were recorded for this clonotype. This chain uses TRBV7-9 with TRBJ2-1; 9 bases line up with TRBD1. CDR3 length: 14 residues. Unmatched junction bases numbered 4, after V lost 5 bases and J lost 5 bases. Germline CDR1 is SEHNR and CDR2 is FQNEAQ (reference sequence). The CDR3 DNA is TGTGCCAGCAGCCCTCGGGACAGGGACAATGAGCAGTTCTTC. This sequence encodes CASSPRDRDNEQFF.

This clonotype has a handful of counts. The CDR3, as DNA: TGTGCCAGCAGCCCCGGGACTAGCGGGGGGGTAGGAGATACGCAGTATTTT. It codes for CASSPGTSGGVGDTQYF. J is TRBJ2-3 and V is TRBV7-6, with 16 bases lining up with TRBD2. Losses at the gene ends were 5 bases for V and 5 bases for J; bases not matched to a gene: 7. The CDR3 loop spans 17 amino acids. Germline V CDR1 and CDR2: SGHVS, FNYEAQ.

This clonotype has a handful of counts. The rearrangement joins TRBV7-2 to TRBJ2-5, with 7 nucleotides matching TRBD1. CDR1 and CDR2 (germline): SGHTA, FQGNSA. The ends lost 0 bases at V and 2 bases at J; junction bases unmatched: 6. This CDR3 comprises 16 residues. The chain's CDR3 is CASSLALGGTQETQYF. CDR3 nucleotides: TGTGCCAGCAGCTTAGCGCTAGGGGGCACGCAAGAGACCCAGTACTTC.

This clonotype has at least ten counts. The genes are TRBV7-6 and TRBJ2-3; 9 nucleotides agree with TRBD2. The CDR3 loop spans 18 amino acids. The germline CDR1 and CDR2 sequences are SGHVS and FNYEAQ. Losses at the gene ends were 1 base for V and 3 bases for J; bases not matched to a gene: 11. The CDR3 here is CASSLEGGLAGRTDTQYF. The DNA for the CDR3 is TGTGCCAGCAGCTTAGAGGGGGGACTAGCAGGTAGAACAGATACGCAGTATTTT. The variable domain in full, with the rest retrieved from reference TRBV7-6 and TRBJ2-3, is GAGVSQSPRYKVTKRGQDVALRCDPISGHVSLYWYRQALGQGPEFLTYFNYEAQQDKSGLPNDRFSAERPEGSISTLTIQRTEQRDSAMYRCASSLEGGLAGRTDTQYFGPGTRLTVL.

The chain uses TRBV20-1 and TRBJ2-7, with D uncertain. The CDR3 is made up of 14 amino acids. V shed 0 bases and J shed 2 bases, with 11 bases lying between them. CDR1 and CDR2 (germline): DFQATT, SNEGSKA (reference sequence). In DNA, the CDR3 is TGCAGTGCTAGAGATAAGGACGGTACCTACGAGCAGTACTTC. Residues: CSARDKDGTYEQYF.